The rows below give T cell receptor beta chains drawn from one sample of a study of T cell responses to AZD1222 COVID-19 vaccine. Assay: immunoSEQ multiplex PCR; the TCRdb copy retains only in-frame clones and omits some. The data contain some 200,000 clones, around 94% of them singletons. This specimen was peripheral blood, taken on day 0 of AZD1222 vaccination. The receptors were sampled from an adult in good health. CDR3s include the opening cysteine and the closing phenylalanine or tryptophan. A D gene is named only where the DNA matches it firmly.

V	J	D	DNA	CDR3
TRBV13	TRBJ2-7	NA	TGTGCCAGCAGCTTATCTACGGACAGCCTCTCCTACGAGCAGTACTTC	CASSLSTDSLSYEQYF
TRBV3-1/TRBV3-2	TRBJ1-2	NA	TGTGCCAGCAGCCAAGAATGGGAGGGCGTGAATGGCTACACCTTC	CASSQEWEGVNGYTF
TRBV11-2	TRBJ2-3	TRBD2	TGTGCCAGCAGATATAGCGGGAGGGCCAGGACAGATACGCAGTATTTT	CASRYSGRARTDTQYF
TRBV7-9	TRBJ1-1	TRBD1	TGTGCCAGCAGTGGTAGGGACAGAAGATATATAAACACTGAAGCTTTCTTT	CASSGRDRRYINTEAFF
TRBV19	TRBJ1-3	NA	TGTGCCAGTAGTATTCGTGGTTCTGGAAACACCATATATTTT	CASSIRGSGNTIYF
TRBV7-2	TRBJ2-2	NA	TGTGCCAGCAGCTTATCTCGGGAGCACGGCGGGGAGCTGTTTTTT	CASSLSREHGGELFF
TRBV28	TRBJ1-5	TRBD1	TGTGCCAGCAGTCCTACTACAGGACAGGGACGCAATCAGCCCCAGCATTTT	CASSPTTGQGRNQPQHF
TRBV10-3	TRBJ1-5	NA	TGTGCCATCAGTGACGGTGTAGGGCTCAGTGGCAATCAGCCCCAGCATTTT	CAISDGVGLSGNQPQHF
TRBV7-2	TRBJ1-1	NA	TGTGCCAGCAGCCCCGGGACGGTCGGCAACACTGAAGCTTTCTTT	CASSPGTVGNTEAFF
TRBV19	TRBJ1-2	NA	TGTGCCAGTAGTATCCGGGCAGGTTCGAATGGCTACACCTTC	CASSIRAGSNGYTF
TRBV2	TRBJ1-2	TRBD1	TGTGCCAGCAGTCAATCCAGACAGGGGGCAGTCTATGGCTACACCTTC	CASSQSRQGAVYGYTF
TRBV6-5	TRBJ1-1	NA	TGTGCCAGCAGTTACTCGACGGGGCCCTCGAACACTGAAGCTTTCTTT	CASSYSTGPSNTEAFF
TRBV7-2	TRBJ2-3	TRBD2	TGTGCCAGCAGCTCAACTAGCGGGCGCACAGATACGCAGTATTTT	CASSSTSGRTDTQYF
TRBV10-3	TRBJ2-1	TRBD2	TGTGCCTCCACTAGCGGGGCCTACAATGAGCAGTTCTTC	CASTSGAYNEQFF
TRBV10-3	TRBJ1-5	NA	TGTGCCATCAGTGACGCGAATCAGCCCCAGCATTTT	CAISDANQPQHF
TRBV5-6	TRBJ1-1	NA	TGTGCCAGCAGAACCGGGACGGTCTCAATAGCTTTCTTT	CASRTGTVSIAFF
TRBV5-1	TRBJ2-2	NA	TGCGCCAGCAGCTCTTTCCGGGAGAACACCGGGGAGCTGTTTTTT	CASSSFRENTGELFF
TRBV7-9	TRBJ1-1	NA	TGTGCCAGCAGCTTAGGACGGACAGATCACACTGAAGCTTTCTTT	CASSLGRTDHTEAFF
TRBV6-4	TRBJ2-2	NA	TGTGCCAGCAGTGACTCGAGAGGAGACACCGGGGAGCTGTTTTTT	CASSDSRGDTGELFF
TRBV5-1	TRBJ1-1	TRBD1	TGCGCCAGCAGCTTGGAATCGGGACAGGGGGCCAAGAGGGCTGAAGCTTTCTTT	CASSLESGQGAKRAEAFF
TRBV5-1	TRBJ2-7	NA	TGCGCCAGCAGCTTGGAAAGTAGCGCCCACGAGCAGTACTTC	CASSLESSAHEQYF
TRBV29-1	TRBJ1-6	NA	TGCAGCCTTGGGGAGGGTCAAGGATCACCCCTCCACTTT	CSLGEGQGSPLHF
TRBV5-4	TRBJ1-2	NA	TGTGCCAGCAGCCTACGAGATTCCCAAGGGTATGGCTACACCTTC	CASSLRDSQGYGYTF
TRBV4-1	TRBJ1-1	TRBD1	TGCGCCAGCAGCCATCCTAGGACAGGGATGAGGGACACTGAAGCTTTCTTT	CASSHPRTGMRDTEAFF
TRBV11-2	TRBJ1-4	NA	TGTGCCAGCAGCTCGTACACCCCTAATGAAAAACTGTTTTTT	CASSSYTPNEKLFF
TRBV10-3	TRBJ2-5	TRBD1	TGTGCCATCAGTGGTACAGGGGGAGAGACCCAGTACTTC	CAISGTGGETQYF